One and the same sample provided the 25 T cell receptor beta chains below, sequenced in a study of shared clonotypes between healthy human individuals. Positively selected for CCR7, the CD45RO-negative cells used as naive CD8 cells excluded terminally differentiated effector memory CD45RA+ cells. This table comes from immunoSEQ multiplex PCR, and its TCRdb copy is limited to in-frame clones, with some not included. The table has 2 million to 2.5 million clones, roughly 94% seen once. The source material was naive CD8+ T cells sorted from blood. These receptors all stem from a young man in good health.

The chain combines TRBV27 with TRBJ1-1; TRBD1 matches at 9 bases. Germline V gene sequence: CDR1 MNHEY, CDR2 SMNVEV (reference sequence). The trim removed 3 bases at V and 5 bases at J, leaving 7 bases unmatched. There are 15 residues in the CDR3. CDR3: CASSFQTGGSTEAFF. The CDR3 DNA sequence: TGTGCCAGCAGTTTTCAAACAGGGGGCTCAACTGAAGCTTTCTTT.

The chain joins TRBV27 to TRBJ1-6; no definite D call. The V gene's germline CDR1 is MNHEY and CDR2 SMNVEV (reference sequence). The CDR3 has 15 residues. The V end was cut by 4 bases, the J end by 9 bases, with 16 bases between. In DNA, the CDR3 is TGTGCCAGCAGTTATACTCCTACCTCAGGTTCACCCCTCCACTTT. Translation: CASSYTPTSGSPLHF.

This sequence joins TRBV28 and TRBJ1-2; the match to TRBD1 covers 7 bases. After removal of 3 bases from V and 8 bases from J, the junction contained 9 bases not matched to a gene. The CDR3 totals 14 residues. CDR1 MDHEN and CDR2 SYDVKM come from the germline V gene. The CDR3 coding sequence is TGTGCCAGCAGTTTTGTTGAGGGGGCGCACGGCTACACCTTC. Its protein product is CASSFVEGAHGYTF.

V usage is TRBV19 and J usage is TRBJ2-7; 7 nucleotides agree with TRBD2. Looked up from germline, CDR1 is LNHDA and CDR2 is SQIVND (reference sequence). The CDR3 covers 15 residues. With V trimmed by 6 bases and J by 2 bases, 10 bases remained unmatched. CDR3 protein: CASRINRDYTYEQYF. CDR3 nucleotide sequence: TGTGCCAGTAGGATTAACCGGGACTACACCTACGAGCAGTACTTC.

V gene TRBV4-3 combines with J gene TRBJ2-7; 11 bases agree with TRBD1. Per the germline V gene, CDR1 is LGHNA and CDR2 is YSLEER. This CDR3 is 18 amino acids long. Trimming at V came to 3 bases and at J to 6 bases, leaving 16 bases not matched to a gene. This CDR3 is CASSQILPIGTGGTEQYF. In DNA form, the CDR3 reads TGCGCCAGCAGCCAGATCCTACCGATTGGGACAGGGGGTACCGAGCAGTACTTC.

Remarks on this clone: At the DNA level, this CDR3 is encoded by other sequences in the same sample as well. CDR3 nucleotides: TGCGCCAGCAGCCAATTGACAGGGACCAATCAGCCCCAGCATTTT. Amino acids: CASSQLTGTNQPQHF. The V gene is TRBV4-3, the J gene TRBJ1-5; 7 bases fit TRBD1. The junction had 4 bases not matched to a gene; V was cut back by 2 bases and J by 3 bases. Germline CDR1 is LGHNA and CDR2 is YSLEER. The CDR3 extends over 15 amino acids.

The chain carries TRBV7-9 and TRBJ1-1, with 8 bases fitting TRBD1. Germline trimming cut 4 bases from V and 5 bases from J; bases unmatched to any gene: 12. Germline loops: CDR1 SEHNR, CDR2 FQNEAQ (reference sequence). This CDR3 spans 16 amino acids. CDR3 nucleotides: TGTGCCAGCAGCTCCCTGACAGGGGCCCTAGGGACTGAAGCTTTCTTT. Amino acid sequence: CASSSLTGALGTEAFF.

V usage is TRBV7-2 and J usage is TRBJ2-1, with a tentative D call TRBD2 (6 bases). With 1 base removed from V and 3 bases from J, the gap between germline ends came to 19 bases. In germline, CDR1 is SGHTA, CDR2 FQGNSA. The CDR3 is 18 residues long. CDR3 in DNA: TGTGCCAGCAGCTTAGTTCCAGCGGGCGCGGATTACTACAATGAGCAGTTCTTC. This gives the protein CASSLVPAGADYYNEQFF.

This sequence joins TRBV27 and TRBJ1-6; D possibly corresponds to TRBD1 (5 bases). V gave up 2 bases and J gave up 9 bases, with 14 bases separating them. CDR1 and CDR2 from the germline V gene are MNHEY and SMNVEV (reference sequence). The CDR3 length is 15 residues. The CDR3 nucleotides are TGTGCCAGCAGTTTAACCGGCTTAGGGGTTTCACCCCTCCACTTT. Residues: CASSLTGLGVSPLHF.

The chain is built from TRBV6-5 and TRBJ1-2; maybe TRBD1 (5 bases). Trimming stripped 0 bases from V and 4 bases from J, with 9 bases between. This CDR3 is 14 amino acids long. Germline lookup yields CDR1 MNHEY and CDR2 SVGAGI. The CDR3 protein is CASSYSGELYGYTF. CDR3 in DNA: TGTGCCAGCAGTTACTCGGGGGAACTCTATGGCTACACCTTC.

The chain links TRBV30 to TRBJ2-1; maybe TRBD1 (5 bases). This CDR3 region has 10 residues. The V gene lost 2 bases and the J gene lost 10 bases, with 6 bases spanning the gap. CDR1 GTSNPN and CDR2 SVGIG come from the germline V gene (reference sequence). The CDR3 nucleotides read TGTGCCTGGAGTACAGGAGAGCAGTTCTTC. Residues: CAWSTGEQFF.

The V call is TRBV27, the J call TRBJ2-7, with a possible D match to TRBD2 (7 bases). The germline CDR1 and CDR2 sequences are MNHEY and SMNVEV (reference sequence). Trimming shortened V by 5 bases and J by 2 bases, and 13 bases separated the two germline ends. The CDR3 extends over 14 amino acids. This chain's CDR3 is CASSARGGAYEQYF. The CDR3 coding sequence is TGTGCCAGCAGTGCACGAGGGGGGGCCTACGAGCAGTACTTC.

The chain has TRBV18 and TRBJ1-2, with D perhaps TRBD1 (5 bases). This CDR3 is 13 amino acids long. The germline V and J ends were trimmed by 3 bases and 3 bases, with 8 bases remaining between them. Per germline, CDR1 KGHSH and CDR2 LQKENI. CDR3 coding DNA: TGTGCCAGCTCACCTGAGGGGTACTATGGCTACACCTTC. As protein: CASSPEGYYGYTF. The whole variable domain, remainder taken from reference TRBV18 and TRBJ1-2, is NAGVMQNPRHLVRRRGQEARLRCSPMKGHSHVYWYRQLPEEGLKFMVYLQKENIIDESGMPKERFSAEFPKEGPSILRIQQVVRGDSAAYFCASSPEGYYGYTFGSGTRLTVV.

In DNA form, the CDR3 reads TGTGCCAGCAGTTTTCTAAAAGGCGGGTTCCATTATGGCTACACCTTC. Translated, it gives CASSFLKGGFHYGYTF. The chain recombines TRBV27 with TRBJ1-2; D unclear. Between the trimmed V and J ends, which lost 3 bases and 5 bases, there was a span of 19 bases. The germline CDR1 and CDR2 sequences are MNHEY and SMNVEV (reference sequence). The CDR3 totals 16 residues.

The chain couples TRBV7-9 to TRBJ2-2, with D unclear. The germline gives CDR1 SEHNR, CDR2 FQNEAQ (reference sequence). CDR3 length equals 15 residues. V was pared by 4 bases and J by 4 bases, with 13 bases between. The DNA of the CDR3 is TGTGCCAGCAGCTCCCCCCCGGATAGCACCGGGGAGCTGTTTTTT. This encodes CASSSPPDSTGELFF. The whole variable domain, remainder taken from reference TRBV7-9 and TRBJ2-2, is DTGVSQNPRHKITKRGQNVTFRCDPISEHNRLYWYRQTLGQGPEFLTYFQNEAQLEKSRLLSDRFSAERPKGSFSTLEIQRTEQGDSAMYLCASSSPPDSTGELFFGEGSRLTVL.

The V call is TRBV27, the J call TRBJ2-7; the match to TRBD2 covers 11 bases. J gave up 5 bases and V 2 bases, and 5 bases lay outside the gene matches. Germline CDR1 is MNHEY and CDR2 is SMNVEV (reference sequence). CDR3 size: 15 residues. In nucleotides, the CDR3 is TGTGCCAGCAGTTTACGGGCTAGCGGGGGGAACGAGCAGTACTTC. Protein product: CASSLRASGGNEQYF.

In this sample, this clone turned up a few times. The chain employs TRBV12-5 and TRBJ2-5; 8 nucleotides match TRBD1. CDR3 length: 12 residues. CDR1 is LGHNT and CDR2 is FRNRAP in the germline V gene. The V segment lost 7 bases and the J segment 4 bases; nucleotides outside the gene matches: 2. CDR3 DNA: TGTGCTAGTGCGGGGACAGGAGAGACCCAGTACTTC. This gives the protein CASAGTGETQYF.

The rearrangement links TRBV27 to TRBJ2-7; no firm D call. Germline CDR1 and CDR2: MNHEY and SMNVEV (reference sequence). The germline V and J ends were trimmed by 5 bases and 0 bases, with 17 bases remaining between them. CDR3 length equals 16 residues. The CDR3 spells CASSPPPGRVSYEQYF. The CDR3 region has the DNA TGTGCCAGCAGTCCACCCCCGGGCAGAGTCTCCTACGAGCAGTACTTC.

The chain has TRBV5-4 and TRBJ1-2; 9 bases fit TRBD1. This CDR3 contains 14 residues. Trimming took 4 bases from V and 4 from J; bases not matched to a gene: 5. Per the germline V gene, CDR1 is SGHNT and CDR2 is YYREEE (reference sequence). The DNA of the CDR3 is TGTGCCAGCAGCCGTGGACAGGGGCCCTATGGCTACACCTTC. Its protein is CASSRGQGPYGYTF.

The chain uses TRBV19 and TRBJ1-1, with 8 bases matching TRBD1. Germline V gene sequence: CDR1 LNHDA, CDR2 SQIVND (reference sequence). This CDR3 region has 14 residues. The trim removed 5 bases at V and 5 bases at J, leaving 7 bases unmatched. The CDR3 loop reads CASSRTGSVTEAFF. CDR3 coding DNA: TGTGCCAGTAGTCGGACAGGGTCAGTGACTGAAGCTTTCTTT.

V gene TRBV29-1 combines with J gene TRBJ2-7; TRBD1 is a possible D gene (5 bases). The CDR3 has 12 residues. V was trimmed by 6 bases and J by 2 bases, leaving 11 bases between them. The germline V gene encodes CDR1 SQVTM and CDR2 ANQGSEA. The chain's CDR3 is CSVVGVAYEQYF. CDR3 DNA sequence: TGCAGCGTAGTAGGGGTGGCCTACGAGCAGTACTTC.

The gene calls are TRBV11-2 and TRBJ1-2; 11 nucleotides align to TRBD1. Losses at the gene ends were 7 bases for V and 4 bases for J; bases not matched to a gene: 11. The CDR3 consists of 16 residues. CDR1 is SGHAT, CDR2 FQNNGV, per germline. CDR3 in DNA: TGTGCCAGCACCACCGGGTCCGGACAGGGGGCCTATGGCTACACCTTC. Translated, it gives CASTTGSGQGAYGYTF.

J is TRBJ2-7 and V is TRBV5-6, with 9 nucleotides matching TRBD2. The J segment lost 2 bases and the V segment lost 1 base, leaving 4 bases of the junction unmatched. This CDR3 is 15 amino acids long. Germline-derived CDR1 and CDR2 are SGHDT and YYEEEE. The CDR3 DNA sequence: TGTGCCAGCAGCTTGAGCAGCGGGGGGCCCTACGAGCAGTACTTC. This gives the protein CASSLSSGGPYEQYF.

The chain has TRBV11-2 and TRBJ2-2; 11 bases match TRBD1. Germline values: CDR1 SGHAT, CDR2 FQNNGV. The CDR3 has 19 amino acids. V trimming: 0 bases; J trimming: 4 bases; junction bases outside the gene matches: 10. CDR3 nucleotide sequence: TGTGCCAGCAGCTTAGATCTGGGACAGGGGGTCCAGGTCACCGGGGAGCTGTTTTTT. This sequence encodes CASSLDLGQGVQVTGELFF.

V and J are TRBV29-1 and TRBJ2-7; D tentatively fits TRBD1 or TRBD2 (6 bases each). The CDR3 consists of 12 residues. Trimming took 5 bases from V and 6 from J, leaving 14 bases between them. Germline V lookup: CDR1 SQVTM, CDR2 ANQGSEA. CDR3 sequence: CSVLGGRGEQYF. For the CDR3, the DNA is TGCAGCGTTCTAGGGGGGCGAGGCGAGCAGTACTTC.